The present TCR beta chain was sequenced within a study of regulatory T cells in long-lasting Graves disease. Background on the study: Graves' patients diagnosed newly had used antithyroid drugs under 3 months.

Combining iRepertoire HTBI primers with Arm-PCR of CDR3 regions, the authors built TCR beta libraries. TCRdb independently ran MiXCR on the multiplex PCR reads; one entry per CDR3 protein. The profile shows a few hundred thousand distinct CDR3 sequences, around 20% of them singletons. Study-level results: A reduction in accuracy may have resulted from the small sample size. New patients shared roughly 960 public clonotypes, and persistent patients shared more, with 2,741.

The time point here: newly diagnosed GD, antithyroid drugs for less than 3 months. From RNA extracted from PBMCs, the TCR library was made. Graves' disease was diagnosed by American Thyroid Association guidelines. Trimming pared 0 bases from V and 0 bases from J, leaving 6 bases between. Germline loops: CDR1 LNHNV, CDR2 YYDKDF (reference sequence). CDR3 length: 16 amino acids. This clonotype appeared many times. What it recognizes is unknown. The V and J genes are TRBV15 and TRBJ2-6; no clear D. This TCR was sampled from a female donor with Graves disease. Specimen: peripheral blood mononuclear cells (PBMCs), collected at new diagnosis, from a patient treated with antithyroid drugs. CDR3 DNA: TGTGCCACCAGCAGAGAGGCCGACTCTGGGGCCAACGTCCTGACTTTC. It specifies CATSREADSGANVLTF.